The 19 T cell receptor beta chains below were found in one sample sequenced in a study of glioma-infiltrating T cells. Amplification of TCR alpha and beta CDR3 regions from RNA used iRepertoire nested multiplex PCR. TCRdb fed the multiplex PCR reads into MiXCR, producing one record per CDR3 protein. The data contain under 200,000 distinct CDR3 sequences, roughly 45% of them singletons. The sequencing sample was made of glioma tissue, nonneoplastic brain tissue, or PBMCs (not recorded which). All receptors derive from a human donor with low-grade glioma or glioblastoma, undergoing nonglioma brain surgery, or in good health (not recorded which).

A few counts support this clonotype. The genes are TRBV19 and TRBJ1-5; D unclear. With 6 bases removed from V and 2 bases from J, the gap between germline ends came to 8 bases. Germline lookup yields CDR1 LNHDA and CDR2 SQIVND (reference sequence). The length of the CDR3 is 13 residues. CDR3 amino acids: CASRNEGNQPQHF. CDR3 DNA sequence: TGTGCCAGTAGGAACGAGGGCAATCAGCCCCAGCATTTT.

This clonotype was counted many times. The CDR3 DNA reads TGTGCCAGCAGTTTAGCGGGAGTAGTGAATGAGCAGTTCTTC. Protein: CASSLAGVVNEQFF. This chain connects TRBV27 to TRBJ2-1; 7 bases match TRBD2. The V segment lost 2 bases and the J segment 7 bases; nucleotides outside the gene matches: 5. The CDR3 runs to 14 residues. Germline V gives CDR1 MNHEY, CDR2 SMNVEV (reference sequence).

This clonotype was seen repeatedly, ten times or more. This chain joins TRBV7-2 and TRBJ1-4; 9 bases map to TRBD1. The CDR3 loop spans 15 amino acids. Losses at the gene ends were 4 bases for V and 8 bases for J; bases not matched to a gene: 8. Germline loops: CDR1 SGHTA, CDR2 FQGNSA. The CDR3 here is CASSSGQGREEKLFF. As DNA, the CDR3 is TGTGCCAGCAGCTCGGGACAGGGAAGAGAGGAAAAACTGTTTTTT.

Remarks on this clonotype: A clone one base away is much larger, so this may be a read error. The chain couples TRBV10-1 to TRBJ2-7; TRBD2 aligns across 11 bases. V shed 4 bases, J shed 7 bases, and the junction held 6 bases outside the gene matches. The CDR3 runs 14 residues. The V gene's germline CDR1 is WNHNN and CDR2 SYGVQD (reference sequence). The CDR3 sequence is CASSGLAGGNEQYF. In nucleotides, the CDR3 is TGCGCCAGCAGTGGGCTAGCGGGGGGCAATGAGCAGTACTTC.

This clonotype appeared once. CDR3 residues: CSASGGLAGASDTQYF. The CDR3 DNA sequence: TGCAGTGCTAGCGGGGGACTAGCGGGAGCATCCGATACGCAGTATTTT. The chain employs TRBV20-1 and TRBJ2-3, with 14 bases identical to TRBD2. V shed 3 bases and J 6 bases; nucleotides not matched to a gene: 8. This CDR3 has 16 amino acids. Germline lookup yields CDR1 DFQATT and CDR2 SNEGSKA (reference sequence).

This clonotype has ten or more counts. V gene TRBV2 combines with J gene TRBJ2-1; 9 bases fit TRBD2. CDR1 is SNHLY and CDR2 is FYNNEI in the germline V gene. This CDR3 comprises 13 residues. With 9 bases clipped from V and 0 bases from J, the junction kept 0 bases outside the gene matches. CDR3 sequence (DNA): TGTGCCAGTAGCGGGAGCTCCTACAATGAGCAGTTCTTC. Protein: CASSGSSYNEQFF.

The CDR3 spells CASSLSPAYEQYF. The CDR3 nucleotides read TGTGCCAGCAGCCTTAGCCCAGCCTACGAGCAGTACTTC. This chain connects TRBV3-1 to TRBJ2-7; D is uncertain. This CDR3 comprises 13 residues. The germline gives CDR1 LGHDT, CDR2 YNNKEL (reference sequence). V was pared by 4 bases and J by 2 bases, with 9 bases between.

This clonotype was picked up many times. V gene TRBV6-1 combines with J gene TRBJ1-5; D not certain. From germline, CDR1 is MNHNS and CDR2 SASEGT. The CDR3 is made up of 14 amino acids. The V gene lost 2 bases and the J gene lost 5 bases, with 10 bases spanning the gap. CDR3 in DNA: TGTGCCAGCAGTGAAAACCCGCCACATCAGCCCCAGCATTTT. Translation: CASSENPPHQPQHF.

To note about this clonotype: One end of the junction varies from germline; a read error may be responsible. The V gene is TRBV7-3, the J gene TRBJ2-5; D is ambiguous. The germline V gene encodes CDR1 SGHTA and CDR2 FQGTGA. The CDR3 is 12 amino acids. This chain's CDR3 is CACSLSGETQYF. CDR3 in DNA: TGTGCCTGCAGCTTAAGTGGCGAGACCCAGTACTTC.

The V and J genes are TRBV2 and TRBJ2-5, with TRBD2 matching 10 bases. J gave up 5 bases and V 10 bases, and 7 bases lay outside the gene matches. The length of the CDR3 is 13 residues. Germline loops: CDR1 SNHLY, CDR2 FYNNEI. CDR3 in DNA: TGTGCCACCTCCTCTAGCGGGGGTGAGACCCAGTACTTC. This translates into CATSSSGGETQYF.

The chain couples TRBV20-1 to TRBJ2-1; 8 bases are shared with TRBD2. Germline V CDR1 and CDR2: DFQATT, SNEGSKA (reference sequence). The CDR3 is made up of 16 amino acids. In nucleotides, the CDR3 is TGCATTGCCCTCTACGGGAGGGCCGAGTCTGTCCATGAGCAGTTCTTC. This encodes CIALYGRAESVHEQFF.

This clonotype was seen repeatedly, ten times or more. The chain is built from TRBV27 and TRBJ2-2; 12 bases are shared with TRBD2. Germline-derived CDR1 and CDR2 are MNHEY and SMNVEV (reference sequence). The CDR3 is 14 amino acids. Trimming took 7 bases from V and 6 from J; bases not matched to a gene: 3. The CDR3 loop reads CASKGLAGPGELFF. Written as DNA, the CDR3 is TGTGCCAGCAAAGGACTAGCGGGACCCGGGGAGCTGTTTTTT.

Written as DNA, the CDR3 is TGCAGTGCCCCCTGGGGAGCGGGACAGCCCAATTCGCACCTCCACTTT. Translating gives CSAPWGAGQPNSHLHF. This chain connects TRBV20-1 to TRBJ1-6; 7 bases agree with TRBD1. CDR1 and CDR2 (germline): DFQATT, SNEGSKA (reference sequence). After removal of 6 bases from V and 15 bases from J, the junction contained 23 bases not matched to a gene. This CDR3 has 16 residues.

The chain is built from TRBV20-1 and TRBJ2-5, with TRBD1 identical over 9 bases. In germline, CDR1 is DFQATT, CDR2 SNEGSKA (reference sequence). The CDR3 length is 15 residues. J was trimmed by 5 bases and V by 6 bases; bases with no gene match: 13. In nucleotides, the CDR3 is TGCAGTGCCATAGGAACAGGGGGCGCAGAGGAGACCCAGTACTTC. It yields the protein CSAIGTGGAEETQYF.

The chain combines TRBV5-4 with TRBJ2-1; the D gene is possibly TRBD2 (6 bases). The CDR3 spans 13 residues. Germline CDR1 SGHNT, CDR2 YYREEE (reference sequence). The V end was cut by 3 bases, the J end by 8 bases, with 12 bases between. CDR3 nucleotides: TGTGCCAGCAGCTCCGGGAGTACCGATGAGCAGTTCTTC. This encodes CASSSGSTDEQFF.

This clonotype was counted ten times or more. The chain combines TRBV7-8 with TRBJ2-1, with 11 bases fitting TRBD2. The J segment lost 6 bases and the V segment lost 5 bases, leaving 3 bases of the junction unmatched. The CDR3 runs 14 residues. Germline CDR1 reads SGHVS; CDR2 reads FQNEAQ. CDR3 sequence (DNA): TGTGCCAGCAGCAGAGGGACTAGCGGCAATGAGCAGTTCTTC. This codes for CASSRGTSGNEQFF.

V usage is TRBV28 and J usage is TRBJ1-5; D remains ambiguous. This CDR3 region has 15 residues. CDR1 MDHEN and CDR2 SYDVKM come from the germline V gene. The V end lost 8 bases, the J end lost 7 bases, and 21 bases lay between the germline ends. CDR3 sequence: CASSSRLNGSQPQHF. The CDR3 DNA is TGTGCCAGCTCATCAAGGCTGAATGGAAGCCAGCCCCAGCATTTT.

Notes on this clonotype: This may arise from a read error, as a much more abundant clone is one base away. This chain joins TRBV3-1 and TRBJ1-1; the D is unclear. Trimming stripped 3 bases from V and 0 bases from J, with 8 bases between. Per germline, CDR1 LGHDT and CDR2 YNNKEL (reference sequence). The CDR3 spans 14 residues. The CDR3 sequence is CASSQPVMNTEAFF. The DNA of the CDR3 is TGTGCCAGCAGCCAGCCAGTCATGAACACTGAAGCTTTCTTT.

The sample holds one count of this clonotype. The chain links TRBV11-2 to TRBJ1-2, with D possibly being TRBD1 (5 bases). The germline gives CDR1 SGHAT, CDR2 FQNNGV. The CDR3 has 13 amino acids. V lost 5 bases, J lost 9 bases, and 16 bases lay in between. CDR3 nucleotide sequence: TGTGCCAGCAGCCTACATGGGGGAGGATGCTACACCTTC. Translating it yields CASSLHGGGCYTF.